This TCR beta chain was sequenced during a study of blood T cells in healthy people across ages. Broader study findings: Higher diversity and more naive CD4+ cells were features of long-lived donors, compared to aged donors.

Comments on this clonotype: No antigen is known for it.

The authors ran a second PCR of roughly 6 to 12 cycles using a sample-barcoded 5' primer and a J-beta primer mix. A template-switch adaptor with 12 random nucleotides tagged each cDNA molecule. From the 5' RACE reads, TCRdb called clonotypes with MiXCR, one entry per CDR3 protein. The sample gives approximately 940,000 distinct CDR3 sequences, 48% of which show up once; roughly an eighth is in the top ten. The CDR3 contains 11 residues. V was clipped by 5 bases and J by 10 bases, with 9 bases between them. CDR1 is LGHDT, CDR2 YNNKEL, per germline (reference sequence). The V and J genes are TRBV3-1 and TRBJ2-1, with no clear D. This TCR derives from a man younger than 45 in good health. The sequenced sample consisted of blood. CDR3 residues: CASSAEVEQFF. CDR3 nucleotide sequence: TGTGCCAGCAGCGCCGAGGTGGAGCAGTTCTTC.